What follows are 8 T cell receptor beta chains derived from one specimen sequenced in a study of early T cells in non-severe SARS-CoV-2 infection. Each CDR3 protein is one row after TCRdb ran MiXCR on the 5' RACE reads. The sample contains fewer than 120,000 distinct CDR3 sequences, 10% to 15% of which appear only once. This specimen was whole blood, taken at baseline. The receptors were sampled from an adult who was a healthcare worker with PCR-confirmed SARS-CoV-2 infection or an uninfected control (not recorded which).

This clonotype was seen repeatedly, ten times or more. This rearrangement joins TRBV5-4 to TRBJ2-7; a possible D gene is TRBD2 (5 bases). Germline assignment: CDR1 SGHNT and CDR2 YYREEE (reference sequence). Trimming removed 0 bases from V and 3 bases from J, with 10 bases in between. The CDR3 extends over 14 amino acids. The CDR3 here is CASSLERASYEQYF. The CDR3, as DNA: TGTGCCAGCAGCTTGGAGAGGGCGAGCTACGAGCAGTACTTC.

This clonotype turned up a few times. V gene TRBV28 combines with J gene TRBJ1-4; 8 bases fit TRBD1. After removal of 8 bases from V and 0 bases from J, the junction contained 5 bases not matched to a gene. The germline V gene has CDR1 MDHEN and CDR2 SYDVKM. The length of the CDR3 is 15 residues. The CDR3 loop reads CASGLQGATNEKLFF. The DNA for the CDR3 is TGTGCCAGCGGCTTACAGGGGGCAACTAATGAAAAACTGTTTTTT.

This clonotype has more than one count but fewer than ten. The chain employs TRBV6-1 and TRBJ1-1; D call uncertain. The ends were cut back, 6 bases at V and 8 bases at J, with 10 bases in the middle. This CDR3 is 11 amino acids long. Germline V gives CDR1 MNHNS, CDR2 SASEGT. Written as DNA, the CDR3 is TGTGCCAGCAGCCATGGGTACGAAGCTTTCTTT. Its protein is CASSHGYEAFF.

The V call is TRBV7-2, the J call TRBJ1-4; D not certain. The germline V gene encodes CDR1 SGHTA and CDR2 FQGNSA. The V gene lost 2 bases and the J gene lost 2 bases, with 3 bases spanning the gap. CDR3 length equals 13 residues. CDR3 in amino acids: CASSLYTNEKLFF. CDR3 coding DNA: TGTGCCAGCAGCTTATACACTAATGAAAAACTGTTTTTT.

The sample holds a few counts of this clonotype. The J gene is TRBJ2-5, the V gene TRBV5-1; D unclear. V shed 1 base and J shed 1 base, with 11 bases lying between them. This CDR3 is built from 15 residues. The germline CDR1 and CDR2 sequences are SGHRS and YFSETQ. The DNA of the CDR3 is TGCGCCAGCAGCTTGACCGCGCTACCCCAAGAGACCCAGTACTTC. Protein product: CASSLTALPQETQYF.

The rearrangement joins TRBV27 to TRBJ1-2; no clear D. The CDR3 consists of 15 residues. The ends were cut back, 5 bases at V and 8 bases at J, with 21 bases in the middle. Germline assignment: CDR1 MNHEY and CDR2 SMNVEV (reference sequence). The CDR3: CASSGAGPPLKGYTF. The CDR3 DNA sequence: TGTGCCAGCAGTGGCGCCGGGCCCCCTCTAAAGGGCTACACCTTC.

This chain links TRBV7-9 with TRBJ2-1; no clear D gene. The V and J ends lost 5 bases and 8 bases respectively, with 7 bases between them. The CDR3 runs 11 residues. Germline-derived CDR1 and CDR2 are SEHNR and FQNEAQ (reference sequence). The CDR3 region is CASSPLHEQFF. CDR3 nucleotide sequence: TGTGCCAGCAGCCCCCTACATGAGCAGTTCTTC.

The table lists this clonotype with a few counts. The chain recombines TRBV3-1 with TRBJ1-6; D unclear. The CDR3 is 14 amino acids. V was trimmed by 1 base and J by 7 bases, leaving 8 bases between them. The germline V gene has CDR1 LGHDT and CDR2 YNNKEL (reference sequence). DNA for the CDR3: TGTGCCAGCAGCCAAGTCGCTACGAATTCACCCCTCCACTTT. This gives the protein CASSQVATNSPLHF.